The source of this TCR beta chain is a study of cytomegalovirus exposure and HLA in healthy donors (TCRdb year 2017). A note on the overall study: In an earlier analysis of under 600 of the donors, 250 to 350 Gb of sequence data and 120 million or so unique TCR beta sequences from about 190 million T cells were reported. About 300 gigabases of sequencing data and tens of millions of unique TCR sequences were included in an early release covering about 700 HLA-typed donors. Of the 398 genotyped donors, about 80% fell in the genetic ancestry cluster associated with self-reported Caucasian donors. The study was designed to test whether signatures of past pathogen exposure could be identified by cataloging public T cell receptors. The T cell repertoires of 666 subjects were profiled by immunosequencing and related to cytomegalovirus serostatus. Along with the approximately 650-subject first cohort, a separate validation cohort of over a hundred different subjects was used. To predict cytomegalovirus infection status, the study combined high-throughput TCR immunosequencing, statistical association of individual TCRs with disease status, and machine learning. To study patterns of TCR occurrence, a later analysis re-analyzed previously published TCR beta repertoires from more than 550 donors and added high-resolution HLA genotyping. The later analysis used no new phenotypic data to find candidate immune exposures, relying instead on TCR beta sequences and their occurrence across donors. In an earlier analysis of 500 to 650 of the donors, high-throughput TCR beta sequencing was used to judge whether each TCR beta V gene segment behaved as functional or pseudogenic. Alongside the repertoire data, information on donor age, sex, ethnicity and CMV serostatus was compiled. A later genetic analysis used genome-wide SNP genotypes for 398 of the 666 donors, treating that subset as a discovery cohort. Every repertoire in the discovery cohort had been generated on one and the same sequencing platform. HLA typing included class I and class II loci at four-digit resolution. The number of donors typed differed by locus, with about 629-640 for A, B, C, DRB1 and DQB1, roughly 520 for DQA1, over 600 for DPA1, and approximately 470 for DPB1. Four or five DR-DQ haplotypes were handled as single units for association and clustering because linkage in the cohort was strong. On average, roughly 240,000 unique TCR beta nucleotide sequences were sequenced per donor among about 400 genotyped donors of the cohort, with about 17% of those sequences being non-productive.

In total, 630 or so healthy bone marrow donors made up the cohort. At the time of sampling, every cohort member was nominally healthy, though immune exposures that went unrecorded were likely present. The donor was CMV seropositive and was included in the group of almost 300 seropositive cohort members. Every donor gave a peripheral blood sample, and the peripheral blood mononuclear cells from that sample were used for TCR beta sequencing. Genomic DNA was extracted from the blood cell samples with the Qiagen DNeasy Blood Extraction Kit. Library preparation used the immunoSEQ multiplex PCR assay. For the multiplex PCR, a mixture combining 60 forward primers for TCR Vbeta segments and 13 reverse primers for TCR Jbeta segments was used. Amplification of the CDR3 region of rearranged TCR beta genes was performed with a multiplex PCR assay on genomic DNA. The amplified TCR beta libraries were sequenced on the Illumina HiSeq System as 87-base-pair reads. As for the authors' bioinformatics: In a later analysis, tens of millions of unique TCR beta chains were counted across the 500 to 850 repertoires, and roughly 11 million of these chains were shared by at least two donors. To remove PCR and sequencing errors, raw reads were error-corrected and collapsed into unique sequences using a nearest-neighbor algorithm that merged closely related sequences. Alignment of CDR3 sequences to IMGT reference sequences was used to assign V, D and J gene segments. For a sequence to be retained, a match of at least six nucleotides was required to both a V gene segment and a J gene segment. A rearrangement was called productive if the CDR3 had no stop codons and remained in frame with V and J, and every other rearrangement was called non-productive. CDR3 was defined according to IMGT convention as the region running from the second conserved V-encoded cysteine to the conserved J-encoded phenylalanine. The earlier analysis of some 550 of the donors excluded any sequence lacking an unambiguous match to a single V gene segment. An earlier analysis of a few hundred of the donors called V segments functional above 56.7% productive rearrangements and segregating when the between-donor standard deviation exceeded 5%. A statistical classification framework was built for diagnosing cytomegalovirus status from the catalog of TCR beta chain sequences. In a later analysis, V and J genes were assigned by comparing TCR nucleotide sequences against IMGT/GENE-DB human TR gene sequences. Using the TCRdist pipeline, a later analysis assigned CDR3 sequences along with most-parsimonious VDJ recombination scenarios. A later analysis defined each TCR beta chain by its CDR3 amino acid sequence plus V-gene family, and excluded reads lacking a unique V-gene family. As a way to deal with suspected cross-contamination and a sequencing artifact, a later analysis dropped 640 or so nucleotide sequences that were highly shared and had low generation probability. For each public chain, a later analysis derived a clonal expansion index from normalized ranks of inferred template counts within each repertoire. A later analysis computed generation probabilities with a VDJ recombination model fitted to out-of-frame rearrangements, and checked the results against IGoR. In a later analysis, TCR-TCR, TCR-HLA and TCR-CMV co-occurrence was scored with hypergeometric tests, and a repertoire-size bias correction was applied to TCR pairs. False discovery rates were estimated in a later analysis by permuting HLA or CMV assignments 20 times. In a later analysis, co-occurring TCRs were grouped using DBSCAN, and TCRdist sequence similarity was added for clustering within HLA-allele-positive subsets. For co-occurrence clustering, repertoires with fewer than 30,000 or more than 120,000 public chains were excluded, along with about five repertoires with anomalous nucleotide sharing. TCRdb re-hosts the immuneACCESS table, in-frame sequences only. Its copies lack some clones; in the studies checked, an unresolved V gene accounts for under half of them, and the cause for the rest is not known. Clonal size and the V and J genes are those of that table, whereas D and trimming came from the DNA. For this sample there are 100,000 or so clones; roughly 75% appear just once. Clones ranked in the top ten supply around an eighth of the sample.

Points the paper makes about the study in general: Strong co-occurrence of HLA alleles, especially DR and DQ, made assigning TCR associations to individual alleles difficult. Most CMV-associated TCR beta chains appeared to be HLA-restricted in a later analysis, and the HLA associations seemed to be driven largely by CMV exposure. An earlier analysis of some 590 of the donors showed that most TCR beta V segments appeared in productive rearrangements either about 87% or about 30% of the time, which broadly matched IMGT annotations. A further reported finding was that TCR beta sequences accurately predicted the HLA-A and HLA-B alleles for most subjects in the first cohort. Roughly uniform sequencing depth across donors was assumed in presence/absence analyses, although this assumption may not hold. The authors suggested that the approach could potentially be extended to other disease states and immunological phenotypes. The study listed 150 to 200 TCR beta chains as associated with cytomegalovirus. In a later analysis, HLA-associated TCR beta chains showed more clonal expansion and lower generation probabilities than non-associated chains that were equally common. In vitro tests confirmed that a few of the cytomegalovirus-associated TCR beta chains recognize cytomegalovirus antigens. Most TCR sequences were seen in very few donors, while some public TCRs were found in many individuals. At a false discovery rate of 0.05, a later analysis linked 15,000 to 20,000 TCR beta sequences to specific HLA alleles. Because counts were too low, more than 15 rarely observed V segments, including chromosome 9 orphons, were left out of the earlier analysis of several hundred of the donors. Cytomegalovirus status was reported to be diagnosed by the classifier with high specificity and sensitivity in both the original and validation cohorts. According to a later analysis, TCR association rates differed among HLA loci, with DRB1 alleles showing the most associated TCRs and HLA-C alleles showing the fewest. An association between a missense DCLRE1C variant and V-gene and J-gene trimming of TCR beta chains was found in a later genetic analysis and replicated in an independent cohort. Linkage disequilibrium might explain the correlated functional status among segregating V segments, but an unknown experimental factor could not be excluded. According to a later genetic analysis, donors in an Asian-associated ancestry cluster had fewer N-insertions in productive TCRs than the approximately 710-donor mean. The cohort was sequenced for TCR beta chains only, and without alpha or paired-chain data the features that could be detected were limited. Immune exposure information for the cohort was limited to CMV serostatus. In a later analysis, several top co-occurrence clusters were reported to appear linked to parvovirus B19, influenza, CMV and Epstein-Barr virus. A cluster of highly shared sequence variants was judged likely to represent a technical artifact of the sequencing pipeline. HLA typing was unavailable for some donors at each locus, so association tests used only the typed subset.

Notes on this clone: Its binding antigen is unknown. Base qualities are not recorded, but no much larger clone differs from it by a single base.

Input material: PBMCs. This TCR came from a male donor in good health and CMV-seropositive.

This receptor has the CDR3 CASVGTGNYEQYF. At the DNA level, the sequence is TGTGCCAGCGTGGGGACAGGGAACTACGAGCAGTACTTC. The chain links TRBV2 with TRBJ2-7; the central 9 bases match TRBD1. Sequences SNHLY (CDR1) and FYNNEI (CDR2) are obtained from the germline V gene. The germline V end is reduced by 8 bases and the J end by 3 bases; junction bases left unmatched: 5. Inclusive of the bounding cysteine and phenylalanine, the CDR3 is 13 residues long. Just the 39-base CDR3 DNA is kept, in frame starting at base 1. Here the CDR3 is joined to the reference TRBV2 and TRBJ2-7 genes, and the full variable domain is: EPEVTQTPSHQVTQMGQEVILRCVPISNHLYFYWYRQILGQKVEFLVSFYNNEISEKSEIFDDQFSVERPDGSNFTLKIRSTKLEDSAMYFCASVGTGNYEQYFGPGTRLTVT.